This TCR beta chain is from a study of shared clonotypes between healthy human individuals. Looking at the study overall: Donors were a couple of women and a few men aged 18 to 49.

Data came from immunoSEQ multiplex PCR; TCRdb stores just in-frame clones and leaves some out. The repertoire holds a few hundred thousand clones, with 50% to 75% as singletons. Germline-derived CDR1 and CDR2 are SGHTA and FQGTGA. V was clipped by 5 bases and J by 0 bases; unmatched bases: 4. The CDR3 runs to 15 residues. V and J are TRBV7-3 and TRBJ2-3, with 8 bases aligning to TRBD1. Specimen: memory CD4+ T cells sorted from blood. The subset here: CD45RA-negative fraction. This TCR was recovered from a man aged 25 to 40 in good health. The CDR3 is CASSTDRGSTDTQYF. For the CDR3, the DNA is TGTGCCAGCAGCACCGACAGGGGCAGCACAGATACGCAGTATTTT.